This passage covers 17 T cell receptor beta chains from one sample sequenced in a study of blood T cell repertoires in COVID-19. Sequencing used immunoSEQ multiplex PCR; TCRdb keeps in-frame clones, though not all of them. Of roughly 330,000 clones listed, around four fifths are singletons. Sequencing was carried out using peripheral blood. The source is a woman between 50 and 59 years old with acute or convalescent COVID-19.

There are a few counts of this clone. The CDR3 DNA is TGTGCCAGCAGTATTTCGGGGGTACAAGAGACCCAGTACTTC. This encodes CASSISGVQETQYF. V usage is TRBV5-5 and J usage is TRBJ2-5, with D possibly being TRBD2 (6 bases). CDR1 is SGHKS, CDR2 YYEKEE, per germline (reference sequence). The length of the CDR3 is 14 residues. Trimming took 5 bases from V and 2 from J, leaving 13 bases between them.

The DNA of the CDR3 is TGTGCCAGCAGCTCGCTGAGGGCCGAGTACTATGGCTACACCTTC. It encodes CASSSLRAEYYGYTF. The J gene is TRBJ1-2, the V gene TRBV5-6; no definite D call. CDR1 is SGHDT, CDR2 YYEEEE, per germline. V lost 3 bases and J lost 3, with 15 bases in between. The CDR3 length is 15 residues. Full variable domain (rest looked up from reference TRBV5-6 and TRBJ1-2): DAGVTQSPTHLIKTRGQQVTLRCSPKSGHDTVSWYQQALGQGPQFIFQYYEEEERQRGNFPDRFSGHQFPNYSSELNVNALLLGDSALYLCASSSLRAEYYGYTFGSGTRLTVV.

The genes are TRBV5-6 and TRBJ1-1; TRBD1 is a possible D gene (6 bases). CDR3 length: 15 residues. The germline V gene has CDR1 SGHDT and CDR2 YYEEEE. Trimming took off 0 bases at V and 0 bases at J, with 9 bases between the two ends. Here the CDR3 reads CASSLVQGLNTEAFF. The CDR3 bases are TGTGCCAGCAGCTTGGTGCAGGGGCTGAACACTGAAGCTTTCTTT.

A note on this clone: Mismatch with germline at one junction end may stem from a read error. The rearrangement joins TRBV6-5 to TRBJ1-2; possible D gene TRBD1, 6 bases. The V gene's germline CDR1 is MNHEY and CDR2 SVGAGI. The CDR3 totals 14 residues. The CDR3 DNA reads as TGTGCCAGCAGTGACTCGTTACAGGGATTTGGCTACACCTTC. Amino acids: CASSDSLQGFGYTF.

The genes are TRBV27 and TRBJ2-1, with D tentatively TRBD1 (6 bases). CDR3 length equals 13 residues. Germline V gene lookup returns CDR1 MNHEY and CDR2 SMNVEV (reference sequence). V lost 5 bases and J lost 9, with 14 bases in between. The CDR3 DNA is TGTGCCAGCAGTCCTGGAGTAGGGGGTGAGCAGTTCTTC. Translating it yields CASSPGVGGEQFF.

This sequence joins TRBV7-9 and TRBJ2-3; perhaps TRBD2 as D (5 bases). V lost 3 bases and J 7 bases, leaving 8 bases between the germline ends. CDR3 length equals 12 residues. Germline CDR1 reads SEHNR; CDR2 reads FQNEAQ (reference sequence). CDR3: CASSLTTNTQYF. Written as DNA, the CDR3 is TGTGCCAGCAGCTTGACTACTAATACGCAGTATTTT.

The J gene is TRBJ1-1, the V gene TRBV19; D is possibly TRBD1 (6 bases). Trimming took off 0 bases at V and 6 bases at J, with 14 bases between the two ends. The CDR3 sequence is 15 residues long. CDR1 is LNHDA, CDR2 SQIVND, per germline (reference sequence). The CDR3 DNA reads TGTGCCAGTAGTATAGAACGGGGGGCGGACGCTGAAGCTTTCTTT. Its protein is CASSIERGADAEAFF.

This clone was recorded once. The V gene is TRBV6-2 or TRBV6-3, the J gene TRBJ2-4; weak D call: TRBD1 (5 bases). The CDR3 spans 14 residues. V dropped 7 bases and J dropped 3 bases, with 13 bases sitting between them. The germline V gene has CDR1 MNHEY and CDR2 SVGEGT. This CDR3 is CASTPRQLKNIQYF. The CDR3 nucleotides read TGTGCCAGCACCCCAAGACAGCTCAAAAACATTCAGTACTTC.

V and J are TRBV2 and TRBJ2-5; TRBD2 matches 9 bases. The V gene end was trimmed by 9 bases and the J gene end by 5 bases; junction bases not matched to a gene: 7. This CDR3 spans 13 amino acids. The germline V gene has CDR1 SNHLY and CDR2 FYNNEI. CDR3 loop: CASESGGLETQYF. The CDR3 bases are TGTGCCAGTGAGAGCGGGGGGTTGGAGACCCAGTACTTC.

The gene calls are TRBV6-5 and TRBJ2-3; the match to TRBD2 covers 11 bases. V shed 6 bases, J shed 6 bases, and the junction held 8 bases outside the gene matches. The length of the CDR3 is 15 residues. Germline loops: CDR1 MNHEY, CDR2 SVGAGI. The CDR3 bases are TGTGCCAGCAGAGGTAGCGGGGGGGCGGCGGATACGCAGTATTTT. The encoded protein is CASRGSGGAADTQYF.

The V gene is TRBV7-2, the J gene TRBJ1-5, with 8 bases matching TRBD1. Per germline, CDR1 SGHTA and CDR2 FQGNSA. With 5 bases clipped from V and 6 bases from J, the junction kept 12 bases outside the gene matches. The CDR3 has 16 amino acids. The CDR3 protein is CASSPAGGAGIQPQHF. In DNA form, the CDR3 reads TGTGCCAGCAGCCCAGCAGGGGGCGCCGGTATTCAGCCCCAGCATTTT. The whole variable domain, remainder taken from reference TRBV7-2 and TRBJ1-5, is GAGVSQSPSNKVTEKGKDVELRCDPISGHTALYWYRQSLGQGLEFLIYFQGNSAPDKSGLPSDRFSAERTGGSVSTLTIQRTQQEDSAVYLCASSPAGGAGIQPQHFGDGTRLSIL.

The chain couples TRBV19 to TRBJ1-1; D gene ambiguous. The CDR3 is 13 residues long. Germline assignment: CDR1 LNHDA and CDR2 SQIVND (reference sequence). Trimming took 5 bases from V and 4 from J, leaving 11 bases between them. The chain's CDR3 is CASSYGEGTEAFF. The CDR3 nucleotides read TGTGCCAGTAGTTACGGGGAAGGCACTGAAGCTTTCTTT. The variable domain in full, with the rest retrieved from reference TRBV19 and TRBJ1-1, is DGGITQSPKYLFRKEGQNVTLSCEQNLNHDAMYWYRQDPGQGLRLIYYSQIVNDFQKGDIAEGYSVSREKKESFPLTVTSAQKNPTAFYLCASSYGEGTEAFFGQGTRLTVV.

This clone was found a few times. This sequence joins TRBV5-4 and TRBJ1-1, with no clear D. V lost 5 bases to trimming and J lost 1 base, with 12 bases between them. The CDR3 loop spans 14 amino acids. The V gene's germline CDR1 is SGHNT and CDR2 YYREEE (reference sequence). The CDR3 is CASRKGVPNTEAFF. The CDR3 nucleotides read TGTGCCAGCAGGAAGGGAGTTCCGAACACTGAAGCTTTCTTT.

Only one count was recorded for this clone. The gene calls are TRBV6-6 and TRBJ1-1, with D possibly matching TRBD1 (6 bases). Between the trimmed V and J ends, which lost 2 bases and 9 bases, there was a span of 10 bases. The CDR3 extends over 12 amino acids. Germline values: CDR1 MNHNY, CDR2 SVGAGI (reference sequence). DNA for the CDR3: TGTGCCAGCAGTTACGACGGACAGAAAGCTTTCTTT. The encoded protein is CASSYDGQKAFF.

As concerns this clone: Germline is not matched at one junction end, which may reflect a read error. The gene calls are TRBV27 and TRBJ1-6; TRBD1 might be the D (6 bases). CDR1 and CDR2 (germline): MNHEY, SMNVEV (reference sequence). The CDR3 has 17 residues. CDR3 sequence (DNA): TGTGTCAGCACACAGATGGGGGCAGACCCCTATAATTCACCCCTCCACTTT. Protein sequence: CVSTQMGADPYNSPLHF.

The chain combines TRBV2 with TRBJ2-2, with 7 bases lining up with TRBD2. The CDR3 runs 13 residues. Germline values: CDR1 SNHLY, CDR2 FYNNEI. With V trimmed by 6 bases and J by 5 bases, 3 bases remained unmatched. The CDR3 coding sequence is TGTGCCAGCAGGACGGGGGGAACCGGGGAGCTGTTTTTT. Protein sequence: CASRTGGTGELFF.

The rearrangement joins TRBV27 to TRBJ2-5; D perhaps matches TRBD1 (5 bases). V was shortened by 2 bases and J by 1 base, with 11 bases between the two germline ends. The CDR3 contains 15 residues. Germline lookup yields CDR1 MNHEY and CDR2 SMNVEV (reference sequence). Here the CDR3 DNA reads TGTGCCAGCAGTTTAGGAGTAGGGGCCCAAGAGACCCAGTACTTC. It translates to CASSLGVGAQETQYF.